One and the same sample provided the 9 T cell receptor beta chains below, sequenced in a study of blood T cells in healthy people across ages. A sample-barcoded 5' primer and a J-beta primer mix were used in a second PCR of roughly 6 to 11 cycles. TCRdb re-called the 5' RACE reads with MiXCR, one entry per CDR3 protein. In the table there are roughly 800,000 distinct CDR3 sequences, around a quarter of which are singletons. These data also featured in a second study, about T cells of mothers and their children.

The sample comprised blood. These receptors were taken from a boy aged 10-17 years in good health.

The chain uses TRBV4-3 and TRBJ2-3, with D maybe TRBD1 (5 bases). Germline-derived CDR1 and CDR2 are LGHNA and YSLEER. The CDR3 contains 16 residues. Trimming left V 5 bases short and J 2 bases short, with 17 bases between. The CDR3 coding sequence is TGCGCCAGCAGCAAGGCCCGAGACAGATACACAGATACGCAGTATTTT. Protein product: CASSKARDRYTDTQYF.

V usage is TRBV27 and J usage is TRBJ2-7, with D possibly matching TRBD1 (5 bases). Germline lookup yields CDR1 MNHEY and CDR2 SMNVEV (reference sequence). The V end was cut by 6 bases, the J end by 1 base, with 16 bases between. The CDR3 is 15 amino acids. The CDR3 coding sequence is TGTGCCAGCAGGGTTTTCGGGCAGGGATCCTACGAGCAGTACTTC. Translating gives CASRVFGQGSYEQYF.

This chain connects TRBV6-5 to TRBJ2-7, with 12 nucleotides matching TRBD2. Germline V lookup: CDR1 MNHEY, CDR2 SVGAGI. CDR3 length: 15 residues. Losses at the gene ends were 1 base for V and 4 bases for J; bases not matched to a gene: 2. The CDR3 DNA follows: TGTGCCAGCAGTTACTTGACTAGCGGGGGTTACGAGCAGTACTTC. It yields the protein CASSYLTSGGYEQYF.

In its sample, this clonotype was seen a few times. J is TRBJ1-4 and V is TRBV6-2 or TRBV6-3, with unresolved D. V was trimmed by 4 bases and J by 3 bases, leaving 12 bases between them. The V gene's germline CDR1 is MNHEY and CDR2 SVGEGT. CDR3 length equals 15 residues. The CDR3: CASSSPGRANEKLFF. CDR3 bases: TGTGCCAGCAGTTCGCCTGGACGGGCTAATGAAAAACTGTTTTTT.

The sample holds one count of this clonotype. The chain combines TRBV12-3 or TRBV12-4 with TRBJ1-1, with 7 nucleotides matching TRBD1. V shed 4 bases and J 0 bases; nucleotides not matched to a gene: 11. The CDR3 is made up of 17 amino acids. This CDR3 reads CASSSDRKGVVNTEAFF. Here the CDR3 DNA reads TGTGCCAGCAGTTCGGACAGGAAAGGCGTGGTGAACACTGAAGCTTTCTTT.

This clonotype was detected only a few times. The J gene is TRBJ2-5, the V gene TRBV11-1; the match to TRBD1 covers 8 bases. CDR1 is SGHAT and CDR2 is FQDESV in the germline V gene (reference sequence). Trimming cost V 2 bases and J 5 bases; bases outside gene matches: 10. The CDR3 spans 16 residues. The DNA for the CDR3 is TGTGCCAGCAGCTTATATTCTGGCAGGGGGCCTGAGACCCAGTACTTC. It translates to CASSLYSGRGPETQYF.

This clonotype has more than one count but fewer than ten. The rearrangement joins TRBV28 to TRBJ2-6; the D gene could be TRBD1 or TRBD2 (5 bases each). Germline CDR1 reads MDHEN; CDR2 reads SYDVKM. V was pared by 1 base and J by 0 bases, with 16 bases between. This CDR3 has 19 residues. CDR3 loop: CASSLFGPGPSSGANVLTF. The CDR3 nucleotides read TGTGCCAGCAGTTTATTCGGCCCGGGGCCCAGCTCTGGGGCCAACGTCCTGACTTTC. Combining the CDR3 with reference TRBV28 and TRBJ2-6 gives the whole variable domain DVKVTQSSRYLVKRTGEKVFLECVQDMDHENMFWYRQDPGLGLRLIYFSYDVKMKEKGDIPEGYSVSREKKERFSLILESASTNQTSMYLCASSLFGPGPSSGANVLTFGAGSRLTVL.

Regarding this clonotype: The junction and the germline gene differ at one end; a read error may be behind it. The CDR3 here is CAWTAGTGSTEAFF. The CDR3 nucleotides read TGTGCCTGGACGGCGGGGACAGGGTCCACTGAAGCCTTCTTT. The chain uses TRBV30 and TRBJ1-1; 9 bases match TRBD1. The germline CDR1 and CDR2 sequences are GTSNPN and SVGIG (reference sequence). The CDR3 is made up of 14 amino acids.

In its sample, this clonotype was seen once. The genes are TRBV18 and TRBJ2-1, with TRBD2 matching 11 bases. Per germline, CDR1 KGHSH and CDR2 LQKENI. The V segment lost 2 bases and the J segment 9 bases; nucleotides outside the gene matches: 6. The CDR3 has 15 residues. The CDR3 DNA reads as TGTGCCAGCTCACCAATACTAGCGGGAGTGGGTGAGCAGTTCTTC. Translation: CASSPILAGVGEQFF. The whole variable domain, filled in from reference TRBV18 and TRBJ2-1, reads NAGVMQNPRHLVRRRGQEARLRCSPMKGHSHVYWYRQLPEEGLKFMVYLQKENIIDESGMPKERFSAEFPKEGPSILRIQQVVRGDSAAYFCASSPILAGVGEQFFGPGTRLTVL.